This T cell receptor beta chain was profiled in a study of T cells after yellow fever vaccination. Study-level results: The booster response re-showed most primary clones: approximately 97% CD4, around 85% CD8. Contamination of FACS-sorted repertoires by abundant clonotypes from the bulk population could occur.

After removal of 5 bases from V and 5 bases from J, the junction contained 11 bases not matched to a gene. From germline, CDR1 is SGHRS and CDR2 YFSETQ. This CDR3 is 15 amino acids long. This clonotype was recorded at least ten times. Its cognate antigen is unknown. 5'RACE template switching added a universal primer site and UMIs to TCR cDNA. TCRdb itself ran the 5' RACE reads through MiXCR, one entry per CDR3 protein. The table includes some 350,000 distinct CDR3 sequences, approximately 3.9% detected once. This rearrangement joins TRBV5-1 to TRBJ1-1; 8 nucleotides line up with TRBD1. The clonotype comes from a man between 18 and 29 years old who received the YFV17D yellow fever vaccine. Sequencing used PBMCs, obtained 5 days after the yellow fever booster vaccination. This chain's CDR3 is CASRRFRGPNTEAFF. The CDR3 nucleotides are TGCGCCAGCAGAAGGTTCAGGGGGCCTAATACTGAAGCTTTCTTT.